This T cell receptor (beta chain) was obtained from a study of blood T cells in healthy people across ages. About the study: T cells yielded about one barcoded beta molecule per two cells through template switching.

The study drew donors from healthy Caucasian individuals in Russia aged about 6 to 90. Each donor gave 9.5 to 10 milliliters of peripheral blood. Then a second PCR, running roughly 7 to 11 cycles, was carried out with a sample-barcoded 5' primer and a J-beta primer mix. TCRdb called the 5' RACE reads again in MiXCR, with one record for every CDR3 protein. Of 700,000 or so distinct CDR3 sequences in the sample, about a fifth were seen once. This receptor was taken from a man between 65 and 85 years old in good health. Sequencing input: blood.

CDR3 coding DNA: TGCGCCAGCAGCTTGGAATTACACCGGACCTACGAGCAGTACTTC. Translation gives CASSLELHRTYEQYF. The V and J genes are TRBV5-1 and TRBJ2-7, with no clear D. The germline gives CDR1 SGHRS, CDR2 YFSETQ. V lost 0 bases and J lost 2, with 12 bases in between. The CDR3 length is 15 residues.